These 19 T cell receptor beta chains originate from one sample sequenced in a study of blood T cell repertoires in COVID-19 (TCRdb year 2020). The library was prepared using the immunoSEQ multiplex PCR assay. Not all clones reach the TCRdb copy of this immuneACCESS table, which keeps in-frame sequences only. Checked studies attribute under half of the gap to unresolved V genes and leave the rest unexplained. In all, the sample holds over 250,000 clones, and around 85% of those were seen once. The ten largest account for about 1.6% of the sample. Specimen: peripheral blood. The receptor source for this set is a human donor with COVID-19, enrolled during active disease. The donor label of this sample is uncertain.

The CDR3 DNA follows: TGTGCCAGCAGTGAAGTTGGCGGGACAGGGGCTTTGAACACTGAAGCTTTCTTT. Residues: CASSEVGGTGALNTEAFF. J is TRBJ1-1 and V is TRBV2; 10 bases map to TRBD1. Per germline, CDR1 SNHLY and CDR2 FYNNEI. The CDR3 contains 18 residues. The ends lost 1 base at V and 0 bases at J; junction bases unmatched: 8.

This sequence joins TRBV28 and TRBJ1-5; D is possibly TRBD1 (6 bases). This CDR3 spans 18 amino acids. Looked up from germline, CDR1 is MDHEN and CDR2 is SYDVKM. The germline V and J ends were trimmed by 1 base and 5 bases, with 21 bases remaining between them. CDR3 amino acids: CASSLSGVRGGRDQPQHF. The CDR3 bases are TGTGCCAGCAGTTTATCTGGGGTGAGGGGGGGGCGCGATCAGCCCCAGCATTTT.

This rearrangement joins TRBV27 to TRBJ2-2; D ambiguous. The CDR3 consists of 15 residues. Germline CDR1 MNHEY, CDR2 SMNVEV (reference sequence). The V and J ends lost 5 bases and 5 bases respectively, with 15 bases between them. The CDR3 DNA sequence: TGTGCCAGCAGTCTTATCGGAGACGGAACCGGGGAGCTGTTTTTT. Its translation: CASSLIGDGTGELFF.

This sequence joins TRBV28 and TRBJ2-2; 7 bases are shared with TRBD2. Germline V gene lookup returns CDR1 MDHEN and CDR2 SYDVKM. V shed 8 bases and J 0 bases; nucleotides not matched to a gene: 9. This CDR3 is built from 16 residues. The CDR3 sequence: CASLSGGGTNTGELFF. The CDR3 DNA reads as TGTGCCAGCCTGTCGGGGGGAGGGACGAACACCGGGGAGCTGTTTTTT.

V usage is TRBV24-1 and J usage is TRBJ2-1, with TRBD1 as a possible D gene (7 bases). Looked up from germline, CDR1 is KGHDR and CDR2 is SFDVKD. The CDR3 is 16 amino acids. V lost 4 bases and J lost 4, with 16 bases in between. The CDR3 DNA is TGTGCCACCAGTGACCCGGAGGGGGCTCAATACAATGAGCAGTTCTTC. Its translation: CATSDPEGAQYNEQFF.

The chain carries TRBV7-2 and TRBJ1-6; 11 nucleotides match TRBD1. The CDR3 consists of 16 residues. Germline V gene data show CDR1 as SGHTA and CDR2 as FQGNSA. V lost 3 bases to trimming and J lost 8 bases; unmatched junction nucleotides: 6. The CDR3 loop is CASSFIVGQGDSPLHF. In nucleotides, the CDR3 is TGTGCCAGCAGCTTCATCGTGGGACAGGGGGATTCACCCCTCCACTTT. Drawing the rest from reference TRBV7-2 and TRBJ1-6, the complete variable domain is GAGVSQSPSNKVTEKGKDVELRCDPISGHTALYWYRQSLGQGLEFLIYFQGNSAPDKSGLPSDRFSAERTGGSVSTLTIQRTQQEDSAVYLCASSFIVGQGDSPLHFGNGTRLTVT.

The chain is built from TRBV2 and TRBJ1-2; the D gene is possibly TRBD1 (5 bases). CDR3 size: 14 residues. Per germline, CDR1 SNHLY and CDR2 FYNNEI. V was clipped by 7 bases and J by 1 base, with 13 bases between them. The CDR3 DNA is TGTGCCAGCAATCCCAGGAGGGGTAACTATGGCTACACCTTC. Its translation is CASNPRRGNYGYTF. The full variable domain, in which reference TRBV2 and TRBJ1-2 provide the parts outside the CDR3, is EPEVTQTPSHQVTQMGQEVILRCVPISNHLYFYWYRQILGQKVEFLVSFYNNEISEKSEIFDDQFSVERPDGSNFTLKIRSTKLEDSAMYFCASNPRRGNYGYTFGSGTRLTVV.

V and J are TRBV19 and TRBJ2-7; D perhaps matches TRBD2 (7 bases). The V end lost 2 bases, the J end lost 2 bases, and 10 bases lay between the germline ends. Germline CDR1 LNHDA, CDR2 SQIVND (reference sequence). CDR3 length equals 14 residues. CDR3 in DNA: TGTGCCAGTAGTATACACGGGGGGCCCTACGAGCAGTACTTC. This codes for CASSIHGGPYEQYF. The full variable domain, in which reference TRBV19 and TRBJ2-7 provide the parts outside the CDR3, is DGGITQSPKYLFRKEGQNVTLSCEQNLNHDAMYWYRQDPGQGLRLIYYSQIVNDFQKGDIAEGYSVSREKKESFPLTVTSAQKNPTAFYLCASSIHGGPYEQYFGPGTRLTVT.

The chain joins TRBV5-1 to TRBJ2-6, with D hard to call. Germline V gives CDR1 SGHRS, CDR2 YFSETQ. The CDR3 is 15 residues long. Deletions cut 4 bases from V and 0 bases from J, with 8 bases between. The CDR3: CASSTEHSGANVLTF. The DNA of the CDR3 is TGCGCCAGCAGCACCGAACACTCTGGGGCCAACGTCCTGACTTTC.

This clone came up a few times. This chain uses TRBV9 with TRBJ2-7; no reliable D call. The CDR3 has 14 residues. The V gene lost 4 bases and the J gene lost 2 bases, with 13 bases spanning the gap. Germline V lookup: CDR1 SGDLS, CDR2 YYNGEE. DNA of the CDR3: TGTGCCAGCAGCCCCCAGGCCTATCCCTACGAGCAGTACTTC. Encoded protein: CASSPQAYPYEQYF.

This clone was counted between two and nine times. This chain links TRBV18 with TRBJ1-1; TRBD1 matches at 8 bases. V shed 2 bases and J 3 bases; nucleotides not matched to a gene: 8. CDR1 is KGHSH and CDR2 is LQKENI in the germline V gene. CDR3 length: 16 amino acids. The CDR3 region has the DNA TGTGCCAGCTCACCAAGACAGGGGAGGGTTTACACTGAAGCTTTCTTT. Protein sequence: CASSPRQGRVYTEAFF.

This clone was observed a single time. This chain connects TRBV9 to TRBJ1-4, with TRBD1 as a possible D gene (6 bases). The CDR3 spans 14 residues. Trimming shortened V by 2 bases and J by 5 bases, and 10 bases separated the two germline ends. Germline CDR1 is SGDLS and CDR2 is YYNGEE. The CDR3 DNA reads TGTGCCAGCAGCGTGGCAGGGGAAAATGAAAAACTGTTTTTT. Its translation: CASSVAGENEKLFF. The full variable domain, with the rest looked up from reference TRBV9 and TRBJ1-4, is DSGVTQTPKHLITATGQRVTLRCSPRSGDLSVYWYQQSLDQGLQFLIQYYNGEERAKGNILERFSAQQFPDLHSELNLSSLELGDSALYFCASSVAGENEKLFFGSGTQLSVL.

This chain uses TRBV28 with TRBJ2-1, with TRBD2 matching over 9 bases. The V gene end was trimmed by 6 bases and the J gene end by 8 bases; junction bases not matched to a gene: 8. This CDR3 comprises 14 residues. Germline V gives CDR1 MDHEN, CDR2 SYDVKM. Here the CDR3 reads CASSRSGSLDEQFF. DNA of the CDR3: TGTGCCAGCAGCCGTAGCGGGAGTTTGGATGAGCAGTTCTTC.

This clone was seen only a few times. The CDR3 loop is CASTMSLGQVVYTF. CDR3 DNA: TGTGCCAGCACCATGTCTTTGGGACAAGTCGTCTACACCTTC. The chain carries TRBV7-9 and TRBJ1-2, with D perhaps TRBD1 (6 bases). Germline V gives CDR1 SEHNR, CDR2 FQNEAQ (reference sequence). The ends were cut back, 7 bases at V and 10 bases at J, with 22 bases in the middle. This CDR3 region has 14 residues.

V is TRBV6-5 and J is TRBJ1-5, with D unresolved. Germline V gives CDR1 MNHEY, CDR2 SVGAGI. The CDR3 sequence is 14 residues long. Trimming removed 10 bases at V and 2 bases at J, with 15 bases between. The CDR3, as DNA: TGTGCCACTTTACAGCCCTTCGGCAATCAGCCCCAGCATTTT. Protein sequence: CATLQPFGNQPQHF.

The chain couples TRBV2 to TRBJ1-5, with D unresolved. Deletions cut 1 base from V and 15 bases from J, with 13 bases between. This CDR3 is 12 amino acids long. The germline V gene has CDR1 SNHLY and CDR2 FYNNEI. The CDR3 is CASSEVSPVRHF. DNA of the CDR3: TGTGCCAGCAGTGAAGTATCGCCCGTCAGGCATTTT.

In this sample, this clone turned up once. The chain has TRBV3-1 (or the pseudogene TRBV3-2) and TRBJ2-7, with a tentative D call TRBD2 (5 bases). Germline V gene data show CDR1 as LGHDT and CDR2 as YNNKEL (reference sequence). The ends were cut back, 1 base at V and 5 bases at J, with 12 bases in the middle. The CDR3 contains 14 residues. CDR3 amino acids: CASSQGAGVHEQYF. The CDR3 DNA is TGTGCCAGCAGCCAAGGGGCCGGGGTTCACGAGCAGTACTTC.

The chain links TRBV30 to TRBJ1-1; no definite D call. CDR3 length equals 14 residues. Trimming stripped 0 bases from V and 1 base from J, with 9 bases between. In germline, CDR1 is GTSNPN, CDR2 SVGIG (reference sequence). This CDR3 is CAWSVGGGNTEAFF. CDR3 coding DNA: TGTGCCTGGAGTGTGGGAGGAGGGAACACTGAAGCTTTCTTT.

The CDR3 reads CASSSRTEESSYNEQFF. The DNA of the CDR3 is TGTGCCAGCAGCTCTCGGACAGAGGAGTCATCCTACAATGAGCAGTTCTTC. The chain couples TRBV5-5 to TRBJ2-1, with a weak D call TRBD1 (6 bases). The V end lost 3 bases, the J end lost 1 base, and 17 bases lay between the germline ends. Germline CDR1 reads SGHKS; CDR2 reads YYEKEE (reference sequence). This CDR3 region has 17 residues.